Listed here are 4 T cell receptor beta chains from one sample, sequenced in a study of regulatory T cells in long-lasting Graves disease. Indicated time point: persistent/refractory GD, antithyroid drugs over 5 years with positive TRAb. The TCR library was prepared using RNA isolated from PBMCs. With iRepertoire HTBI primers and Arm-PCR of CDR3 regions, TCR beta libraries were built. Using its own MiXCR run on the multiplex PCR reads, TCRdb lists one record per CDR3 protein. The data hold hundreds of thousands of distinct CDR3 sequences, with around 21% observed a single time. Sequenced here: peripheral blood mononuclear cells (PBMCs), sampled when the disease was refractory, from a patient treated with antithyroid drugs. All receptors derive from a female donor with Graves disease.

Many counts were recorded for this clonotype. CDR3 protein: CASSLVIGLHEQYF. Here the CDR3 DNA reads TGTGCCAGCAGCTTGGTCATCGGGCTCCACGAGCAGTACTTC. J is TRBJ2-7 and V is TRBV5-5; D is unresolved. The ends were cut back, 0 bases at V and 5 bases at J, with 12 bases in the middle. The CDR3 has 14 residues. In germline, CDR1 is SGHKS, CDR2 YYEKEE (reference sequence).

The chain recombines TRBV2 with TRBJ2-4, with D perhaps being TRBD1 or TRBD2 (5 bases each). The CDR3 is 13 amino acids. The germline CDR1 and CDR2 sequences are SNHLY and FYNNEI. Trimming cost V 7 bases and J 8 bases, with 15 bases left between them. In DNA, the CDR3 is TGTGCCAGCAACCGGGACCCGGAGGACATTCAGTACTTC. It codes for CASNRDPEDIQYF.

This clonotype was recorded at least ten times. The chain employs TRBV12-3 or TRBV12-4 and TRBJ1-6; D is unresolved. The ends were cut back, 3 bases at V and 7 bases at J, with 7 bases in the middle. The CDR3 runs to 13 residues. DNA of the CDR3: TGTGCCAGCAGTTTGGGCGGAAATTCACCCCTCCACTTT. Translation gives CASSLGGNSPLHF.

This clonotype has at least ten counts. This chain uses TRBV18 with TRBJ2-7; perhaps TRBD1 as D (5 bases). This CDR3 has 14 amino acids. Trimming removed 2 bases at V and 4 bases at J, with 12 bases between. Germline loops: CDR1 KGHSH, CDR2 LQKENI. The CDR3 DNA reads TGTGCCAGCTCACCAGCAGGCAGGGATTACGAGCAGTACTTC. It translates to CASSPAGRDYEQYF.